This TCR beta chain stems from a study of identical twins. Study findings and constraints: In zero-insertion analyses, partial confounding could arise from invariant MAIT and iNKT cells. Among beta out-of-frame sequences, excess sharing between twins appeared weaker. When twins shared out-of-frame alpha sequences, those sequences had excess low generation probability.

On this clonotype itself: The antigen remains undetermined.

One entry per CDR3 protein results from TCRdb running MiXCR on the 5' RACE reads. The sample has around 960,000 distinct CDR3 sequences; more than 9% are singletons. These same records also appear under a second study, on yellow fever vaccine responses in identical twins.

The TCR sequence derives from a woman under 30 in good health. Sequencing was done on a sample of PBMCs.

The CDR3 nucleotides are TGTGCCAGCAGCATATTTAATGAAAAACTGTTTTTT. It translates to CASSIFNEKLFF. The V and J genes are TRBV11-2 and TRBJ1-4; D is uncertain. The germline gives CDR1 SGHAT, CDR2 FQNNGV. The CDR3 has 12 amino acids. Trimming shortened V by 5 bases and J by 4 bases, and 5 bases separated the two germline ends. Drawing the rest from reference TRBV11-2 and TRBJ1-4, the complete variable domain is EAGVAQSPRYKIIEKRQSVAFWCNPISGHATLYWYQQILGQGPKLLIQFQNNGVVDDSQLPKDRFSAERLKGVDSTLKIQPAKLEDSAVYLCASSIFNEKLFFGSGTQLSVL.